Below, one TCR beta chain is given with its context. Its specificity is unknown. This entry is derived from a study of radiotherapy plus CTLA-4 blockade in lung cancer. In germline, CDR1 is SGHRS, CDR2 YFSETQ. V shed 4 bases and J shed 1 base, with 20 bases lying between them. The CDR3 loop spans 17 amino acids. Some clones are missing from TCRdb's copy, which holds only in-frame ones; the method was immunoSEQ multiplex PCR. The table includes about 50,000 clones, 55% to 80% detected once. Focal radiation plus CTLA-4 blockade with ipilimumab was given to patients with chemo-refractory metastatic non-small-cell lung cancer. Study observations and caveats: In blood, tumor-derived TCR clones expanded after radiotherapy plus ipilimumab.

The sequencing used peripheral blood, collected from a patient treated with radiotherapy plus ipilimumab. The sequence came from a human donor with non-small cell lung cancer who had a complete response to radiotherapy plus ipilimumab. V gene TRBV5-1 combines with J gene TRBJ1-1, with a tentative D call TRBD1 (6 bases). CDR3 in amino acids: CASSPRDIPGRNTEAFF. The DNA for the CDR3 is TGCGCCAGCAGCCCCCGGGACATACCCGGTCGGAACACTGAAGCTTTCTTT. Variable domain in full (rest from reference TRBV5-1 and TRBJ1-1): KAGVTQTPRYLIKTRGQQVTLSCSPISGHRSVSWYQQTPGQGLQFLFEYFSETQRNKGNFPGRFSGRQFSNSRSEMNVSTLELGDSALYLCASSPRDIPGRNTEAFFGQGTRLTVV.